This TCR beta chain originates from a study of shared clonotypes between healthy human individuals. Study results and limitations: Relative to memory subsets, naive subsets generally showed larger estimated richness.

Clones were read by immunoSEQ multiplex PCR, and TCRdb kept only the in-frame ones, dropping some. The sample lists about 1.5 million clones, under 99% occurring once. Concerning this clone itself: Its specificity is unknown.

With 7 bases removed from V and 6 bases from J, the gap between germline ends came to 16 bases. The germline V gene has CDR1 MDHEN and CDR2 SYDVKM. The CDR3 covers 13 residues. Sequencing was carried out using naive CD4+ T cells sorted from blood. Subset reported: CD45RA+ positively selected. The clonotype originates from a man under 40 in good health. V usage is TRBV28 and J usage is TRBJ2-7, with D possibly matching TRBD1 (6 bases). The CDR3 loop is CASNPYPRGEQYF. The DNA for the CDR3 is TGTGCCAGCAACCCCTATCCCAGGGGCGAGCAGTACTTC.